The sequence of this T cell receptor beta chain was determined in a study of cytomegalovirus exposure and HLA in healthy donors. Study findings and constraints: Listed as cytomegalovirus-associated were 150 to 200 TCR beta chains.

Donors came from a validation cohort of over a hundred subjects, distinct from the first 666-subject cohort. TCRdb's table, derived via immunoSEQ multiplex PCR, lists solely in-frame clones and lacks some. The top ten clones hold 0.6% to 0.85% of a sample with some 160,000 clones, just over 90% of them seen once. Germline V gene lookup returns CDR1 KGHSH and CDR2 LQKENI. Trimming took off 0 bases at V and 6 bases at J, with 11 bases between the two ends. The CDR3 spans 14 residues. The table lists this clone with a count of one. Its antigen is unidentified. The TCR originated in a man between 18 and 29 years old in good health and CMV-seronegative. The chain joins TRBV18 to TRBJ1-1; D call uncertain. Sequencing input: PBMCs. The CDR3 loop reads CASSPPWSEAEAFF. The CDR3 nucleotides are TGTGCCAGCTCACCACCGTGGTCAGAAGCTGAAGCTTTCTTT.